This TCR beta chain was recorded in a study of blood T cell repertoires in COVID-19. Study at large: Samples representing acute and convalescent COVID-19 were sourced from the United States, Italy and Spain. PBMCs, B-cell-depleted T cells, or T cells provided the cDNA or gDNA that made up the material.

The Seattle site enrolled patients during active infection and followed them longitudinally. Trimming cost V 8 bases and J 4 bases; bases outside gene matches: 6. CDR1 MDHEN and CDR2 SYDVKM come from the germline V gene. The CDR3 is 13 amino acids. Original processing methods: Nucleated cell counts were estimated from reference gene primer amplification. Sequencing used immunoSEQ multiplex PCR; TCRdb keeps in-frame clones, though not all of them. V and J calls and clone size are copied from that table; D and trimming were computed from the DNA. The table shows 350,000 or so clones, with around 87% occurring only once.

The sample taken for sequencing was peripheral blood. This rearrangement joins TRBV28 to TRBJ2-7, with 9 bases matching TRBD2. This TCR was sampled from a woman aged 30 to 39 with COVID-19, enrolled during active disease. In DNA form, the CDR3 reads TGTGCCAGCGCCATAGCGGGGGCGTACGAGCAGTACTTC. This translates into CASAIAGAYEQYF.